These T cell receptor beta chains were read from a single sample in a study of human T cells and chemical hapten exposure. TCRdb itself ran the RACE reads through MiXCR, one entry per CDR3 protein. The data contain 35,000 to 40,000 distinct CDR3 sequences, roughly a tenth of them seen just once; the ten biggest clones take up roughly 6%. Specimen: whole blood, collected in connection with sensitization to the hapten diphenylcyclopropenone (DPC). The receptors derive from a man aged 25-40 years with alopecia areata. Some clones in this sample may be carry-over from other donors' samples. Each CDR3 is given with its conserved first and last residue. The order of the fields is J gene, CDR3 length, clone size, V gene, D gene, CDR3 protein, CDR3 DNA. D genes are given only for firm matches. Only part of the rows carry a size: once, few, many, or a class if the clone is expanded.

TRBJ2-2,15,NA,TRBV11-2,TRBD1,CASNPTGAVTGELFF,TGTGCCAGCAACCCGACAGGGGCCGTCACCGGGGAGCTGTTTTTT
TRBJ2-1,15,NA,TRBV6-4,TRBD2,CARSSSGGLADEQFF,TGTGCCAGAAGTTCTAGCGGGGGGCTCGCCGATGAGCAGTTCTTC
TRBJ1-1,15,many,TRBV7-9,TRBD1,CASSFGDSTNTEAFF,TGTGCCAGCAGCTTTGGGGACAGTACGAACACTGAAGCTTTCTTT
TRBJ2-3,15,NA,TRBV20-1,NA,CSAMEGGVGTDTQYF,TGCAGTGCTATGGAAGGGGGAGTTGGGACAGATACGCAGTATTTT
TRBJ2-4,14,few,TRBV12-3/TRBV12-4,NA,CASSFGGGKNIQYF,TGTGCCAGCAGTTTTGGGGGAGGCAAAAACATTCAGTACTTC
TRBJ2-1,13,few,TRBV5-6,NA,CASSLYPNPWPFF,TGTGCCAGCAGCTTGTATCCTAACCCCTGGCCGTTCTTC
TRBJ1-2,15,few,TRBV7-9,TRBD1,CASSFDDRDSHGYTF,TGTGCCAGCAGCTTTGATGACAGGGATTCTCATGGCTACACCTTC
TRBJ1-1,11,many,TRBV28,NA,CASSRIAEAFF,TGTGCCAGCAGCAGGATCGCTGAAGCTTTCTTT
TRBJ2-1,15,many,TRBV5-4,TRBD1,CASSRPGQGGNEQFF,TGTGCCAGCAGCCGTCCGGGACAGGGTGGCAATGAGCAGTTCTTC
TRBJ1-4,12,few,TRBV3-1,NA,CASSSVGKKLFF,TGTGCCAGCAGCTCCGTGGGAAAGAAACTGTTTTTT
TRBJ2-5,16,NA,TRBV4-2,NA,CASSQESGKGVGTQYF,TGTGCCAGCAGCCAAGAGAGTGGAAAGGGAGTGGGTACCCAGTACTTC
TRBJ1-1,13,many,TRBV20-1,TRBD1,CSAPGGQSFEAFF,TGCAGTGCCCCCGGGGGACAGAGTTTTGAAGCTTTCTTT
TRBJ2-1,16,NA,TRBV9,TRBD2,CASSVSVAGDHNEQFF,TGTGCCAGCAGCGTGTCGGTAGCGGGGGATCACAATGAGCAGTTCTTC
TRBJ2-5,16,NA,TRBV6-2/TRBV6-3,NA,CASRRGASTIQETQYF,TGTGCCAGCAGGAGGGGGGCTAGCACAATCCAAGAGACCCAGTACTTC
TRBJ1-1,11,many,TRBV20-1,NA,CSARGSTEAFF,TGCAGTGCCCGAGGGAGCACTGAAGCTTTCTTT
TRBJ2-2,17,once,TRBV9,NA,CASSVGGGSRQTGELFF,TGTGCCAGCAGCGTAGGGGGAGGAAGCCGCCAGACCGGGGAGCTGTTTTTT
TRBJ2-1,20,many,TRBV18,NA,CASSPRQSPSPESSYNEQFF,TGTGCCAGCTCACCACGGCAGTCTCCCAGCCCAGAGAGCTCCTACAATGAGCAGTTCTTC
TRBJ2-7,13,many,TRBV20-1,TRBD1,CSARDSYSYEQYF,TGCAGTGCAAGGGACAGCTACTCCTACGAGCAGTACTTC
TRBJ1-3,14,few,TRBV12-3/TRBV12-4,NA,CASSITGSGNTIYF,TGTGCCAGCAGTATAACAGGGTCGGGAAACACCATATATTTT
TRBJ2-7,17,few,TRBV4-1,NA,CASSQDRGWGSSYEQYF,TGCGCCAGCAGCCAAGATCGGGGTTGGGGCAGCTCCTACGAGCAGTACTTC
TRBJ2-1,14,few,TRBV5-1,NA,CASTRGEIYNEQFF,TGCGCCAGCACCCGAGGAGAGATTTACAATGAGCAGTTCTTC
TRBJ2-3,13,few,TRBV5-6,NA,CASSSSYQNTQYF,TGTGCCAGCAGCTCAAGTTACCAGAATACGCAGTATTTT
TRBJ2-1,15,many,TRBV11-2,TRBD2,CASSSTSGPYNEQFF,TGTGCCAGCAGTTCGACTAGCGGTCCATACAATGAGCAGTTCTTC
TRBJ2-5,14,NA,TRBV10-3,NA,CAISDRQGVETQYF,TGTGCCATCAGTGACAGGCAGGGAGTCGAGACCCAGTACTTC
TRBJ2-1,12,few,TRBV6-1,NA,CASSESAPEQFF,TGTGCCAGCAGTGAGTCAGCTCCCGAGCAGTTCTTC
TRBJ2-6,17,many,TRBV14,TRBD1,CASSPGTVLSGANVLTF,TGTGCCAGCAGCCCCGGGACAGTCCTCTCTGGGGCCAACGTCCTGACTTTC
TRBJ1-1,13,few,TRBV29-1,TRBD1,CSVAGTENTEAFF,TGCAGCGTTGCCGGGACAGAAAACACTGAAGCTTTCTTT
TRBJ2-3,13,many,TRBV7-3,NA,CASSSRQTDTQYF,TGTGCCAGCAGCTCCCGCCAAACAGATACGCAGTATTTT
TRBJ1-3,15,many,TRBV11-2,TRBD1,CASRETGVSGNTIYF,TGTGCCAGCAGAGAGACAGGGGTCTCTGGAAACACCATATATTTT
TRBJ2-4,14,few,TRBV3-1,TRBD2,CASSSTSGGDIQYF,TGTGCCAGCAGCTCAACTAGCGGGGGTGACATTCAGTACTTC
TRBJ1-5,15,many,TRBV12-3/TRBV12-4,NA,CASSHRDGSNQPQHF,TGTGCCAGCAGTCACAGGGATGGGAGCAATCAGCCCCAGCATTTT
TRBJ1-5,17,few,TRBV6-8,TRBD1,CASSYFADRGNNQPQHF,TGTGCCAGCAGTTACTTCGCAGACAGGGGGAACAATCAGCCCCAGCATTTT
TRBJ2-1,14,many,TRBV6-5,NA,CASSPTGWRVEQFF,TGTGCCAGCAGTCCAACCGGGTGGAGGGTTGAGCAGTTCTTC
TRBJ1-5,15,many,TRBV9,NA,CASSREGGQDQPQHF,TGTGCCAGCAGCCGCGAGGGGGGGCAGGATCAGCCCCAGCATTTT
TRBJ2-3,15,few,TRBV5-1,NA,CASSLRGVGADTQYF,TGCGCCAGCAGCTTGCGAGGGGTTGGAGCAGATACGCAGTATTTT
TRBJ1-2,15,NA,TRBV11-2,NA,CASSLDVIGMSGYTF,TGTGCCAGCAGCTTGGACGTAATAGGGATGTCGGGCTACACCTTC
TRBJ2-3,18,NA,TRBV12-3/TRBV12-4,TRBD2,CASSSGTSGGRGTDTQYF,TGTGCCAGCAGTTCCGGGACTAGCGGGGGGCGGGGCACAGATACGCAGTATTTT
TRBJ2-5,16,many,TRBV12-5,TRBD1,CASGLVGIHRGETQYF,TGTGCTAGTGGTTTGGTAGGGATACACAGGGGAGAGACCCAGTACTTC
TRBJ2-3,17,few,TRBV20-1,NA,CSARDQFRGGITDTQYF,TGCAGTGCTAGAGATCAGTTCAGAGGGGGGATCACAGATACGCAGTATTTT
TRBJ2-2,15,NA,TRBV7-6,TRBD1,CASSPGTGGGGELFF,TGTGCCAGCAGCCCCGGGACAGGGGGCGGCGGGGAGCTGTTTTTT
TRBJ2-5,14,few,TRBV12-3/TRBV12-4,NA,CASSLFGSAETQYF,TGTGCCAGCAGTTTATTCGGTAGCGCAGAGACCCAGTACTTC
TRBJ1-2,15,few,TRBV27,NA,CASSPGRRPNYGYTF,TGTGCCAGCAGTCCCGGACGGAGGCCTAACTATGGCTACACCTTC
TRBJ2-1,14,many,TRBV11-2,TRBD2,CASSTTSGYNEQFF,TGTGCCAGCAGCACAACTAGCGGTTACAATGAGCAGTTCTTC
TRBJ2-2,14,NA,TRBV5-6,NA,CASRRDTNTGELFF,TGTGCCAGCAGGCGGGACACAAACACCGGGGAGCTGTTTTTT